The subject of this entry is one TCR beta chain. Its antigen is not yet known. There are no base qualities to consult, and no much larger clone falls within one base. High-throughput TCRbeta CDR3 sequencing of frozen genomic DNA was performed by immunoSEQ, with PCR amplification, mapping, bias correction and internal controls included. On the study's bioinformatics: Only productive rearrangements were retained, and each unique TCRbeta sequence was defined by its CDR3 nucleotide sequence together with its V and J gene. Donor-reactive sequences required at least 5-fold expansion in CFSE-low cells versus unstimulated pre-transplant cells and at least 0.01% frequency. To ensure at least 90% detection power, minimum frequency thresholds were set for each subject based on that subject's lowest-template unstimulated sample. Repertoire turnover was measured by Jensen-Shannon divergence between the top 1000 TCRbeta sequences post- and pre-transplant. Two-sided Fisher's exact tests were used to test for changes in the detection of donor-reactive sequences. TCRdb re-hosts the immuneACCESS table, in-frame sequences only. Its copies lack some clones; in the studies checked, an unresolved V gene accounts for under half of them, and the cause for the rest is not known. The V and J calls and clone size are taken from that table; D and trimming were inferred from the DNA. The sample table holds tens of thousands of clones, of which roughly nine tenths were seen once. The ten largest clones add up to about an eighth of the sample.

The data are from a study of T cell clones after liver transplantation (dated by TCRdb to about 2019). About the investigation overall: The samples were obtained from ITN030ST, a randomized trial that attempted immunosuppression withdrawal within 2 years after liver transplantation. After a pre-transplant mixed lymphocyte reaction, TCRbeta sequencing was used to pinpoint donor-reactive T cell clones, which were subsequently tracked in post-transplant blood. Third party-reactive TCRbeta sequences were also identified from pre-transplant MLRs to serve as an antigen-independent comparator for donor-reactive sequences. Three of the eight recipients were HCV-positive; the others were transplanted for non-autoimmune, non-viral indications. No induction therapy was given to the subjects, and standard immunosuppression was administered until randomization at 12-24 months post-transplant. Tolerance was defined as complete withdrawal of immunosuppression for at least one year without a rise in liver enzymes beyond twice the upper limit of normal. Blood samples were collected pre-transplant, pre-randomization before withdrawal, and post-randomization after either full withdrawal or failed withdrawal. Of the 8 liver transplant recipients making up the studied cohort, 3 were classified as tolerant and 5 as non-tolerant.

Reading the germline V gene (reference sequence) gives CDR1 MNHEY and CDR2 SMNVEV. Its CDR3 holds 13 amino acids, cysteine through phenylalanine. Only the CDR3 DNA stays, 39 bases, in frame from base 1. Thawed unstimulated PBMCs were stained for CD3, CD4 and CD8 and FACS-sorted into CD3+CD4+ and CD3+CD8+ populations. Each of the 8 studied subjects was randomized to immunosuppression withdrawal. The Qiagen DNeasy Blood and Tissue Kit was used for isolation of genomic DNA. Overall study results and their limits: Low numbers of available donor cells limited the measurable donor-reactive repertoire in two subjects. Because allograft tissue specimens were not available, migration of donor-reactive T cells into the graft, rather than deletion, may have occurred. The conclusions were preliminary, being limited by small, heterogeneous patient numbers and by non-standardized post-transplant time points. Donor-reactive sequences decreased more than third party-reactive sequences, which suggests partial antigen-specific deletion that was not related to withdrawal success. In 5 of 8 subjects, circulating donor-reactive CD4 TCRbeta sequences decreased significantly after transplant, regardless of tolerance or HCV status. When repertoire turnover was accounted for, significantly reduced detection of donor-reactive sequences was found in 7 of 8 subjects for CD4 and in 8 of 8 subjects for CD8.

The V gene is TRBV27 and the J gene is TRBJ2-1; the D segment could be TRBD2, given 6 matching bases. The origin of this receptor is a human patient who received a liver transplant. The graft donor may be the source of some T cells after a transplant. Specimen: CD8+ T cells from blood, collected 12 months after liver transplant. The CDR3 here reads CVSQPGTYNEQFF. The DNA sequence is as follows: TGTGTCTCACAACCAGGGACTTACAATGAGCAGTTCTTC.